This paragraph covers one T cell receptor (beta chain) sequence. The target antigen is unknown. The sample originates from a study of shared clonotypes between healthy human individuals. CDR3 length: 14 amino acids. Germline V lookup: CDR1 SGDLS, CDR2 YYNGEE. V lost 5 bases and J lost 4, with 13 bases in between. Partitioning of CD4+ cells yielded a CD45RA+ naive subset and a CD45RA-negative memory subset. Notes on the study in general: An effect of sequencing depth on clonotype sharing among donors was expected.

Data came from immunoSEQ multiplex PCR; TCRdb stores just in-frame clones and leaves some out. The repertoire holds about 1.5 million clones, around 98% seen once, with about 0.42% in the top ten. The material sequenced was naive CD4+ T cells sorted from blood. The subset: CD45RA+ positively selected. The sequence was obtained from a man aged 25 to 45 in good health. The chain joins TRBV9 to TRBJ2-1; D may be TRBD1 or TRBD2 (5 bases each). CDR3 sequence reads: CASSGGGGYNEQFF. CDR3 in DNA: TGTGCCAGCAGTGGTGGTGGGGGATACAATGAGCAGTTCTTC.